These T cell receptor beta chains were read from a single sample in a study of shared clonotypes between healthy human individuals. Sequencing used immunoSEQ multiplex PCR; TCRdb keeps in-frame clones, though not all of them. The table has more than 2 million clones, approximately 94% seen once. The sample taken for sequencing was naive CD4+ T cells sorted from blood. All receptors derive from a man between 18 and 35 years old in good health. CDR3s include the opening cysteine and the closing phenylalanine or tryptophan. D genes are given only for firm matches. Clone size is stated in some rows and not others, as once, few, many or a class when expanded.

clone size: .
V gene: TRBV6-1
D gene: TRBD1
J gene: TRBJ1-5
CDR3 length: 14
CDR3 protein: CASSRDRADQPQHF

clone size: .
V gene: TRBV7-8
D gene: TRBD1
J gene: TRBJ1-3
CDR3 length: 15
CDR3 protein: CASSRRQGAGNTIYF

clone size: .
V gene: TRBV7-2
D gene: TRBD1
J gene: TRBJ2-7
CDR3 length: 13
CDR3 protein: CASSFSTGVEQYF

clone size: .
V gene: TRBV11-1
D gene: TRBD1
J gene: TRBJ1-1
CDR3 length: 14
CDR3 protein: CASSSTGWNTEAFF

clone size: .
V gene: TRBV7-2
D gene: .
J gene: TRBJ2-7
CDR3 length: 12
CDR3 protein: CASSLRVYEQYF

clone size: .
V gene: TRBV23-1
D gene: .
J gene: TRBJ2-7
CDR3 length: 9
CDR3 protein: CASLYEQYF

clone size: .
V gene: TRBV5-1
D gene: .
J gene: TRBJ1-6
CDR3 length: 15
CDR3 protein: CASSLAGAVNSPLHF

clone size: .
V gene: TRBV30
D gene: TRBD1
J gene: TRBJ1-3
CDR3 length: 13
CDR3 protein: CAWSGDSGNTIYF

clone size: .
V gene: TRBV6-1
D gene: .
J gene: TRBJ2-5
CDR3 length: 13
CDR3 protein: CASSDGLEETQYF

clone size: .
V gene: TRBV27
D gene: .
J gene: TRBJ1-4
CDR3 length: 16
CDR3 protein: CASSSYSLGSNEKLFF

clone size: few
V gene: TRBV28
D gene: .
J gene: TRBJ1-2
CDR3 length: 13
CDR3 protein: CASSPSDPGGYTF

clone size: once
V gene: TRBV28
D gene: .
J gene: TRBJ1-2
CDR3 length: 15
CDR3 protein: CASSSGVPGGYGYTF

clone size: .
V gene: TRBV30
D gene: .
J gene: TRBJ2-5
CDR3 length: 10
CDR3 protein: CAWRQETQYF

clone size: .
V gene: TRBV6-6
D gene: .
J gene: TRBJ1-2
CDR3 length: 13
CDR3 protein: CASRQGTYYGYTF

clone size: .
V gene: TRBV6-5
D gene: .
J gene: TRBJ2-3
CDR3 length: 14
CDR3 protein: CASSRGRPTDTQYF

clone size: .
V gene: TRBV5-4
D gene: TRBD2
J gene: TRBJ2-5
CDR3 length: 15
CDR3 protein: CASSRGIAGQETQYF

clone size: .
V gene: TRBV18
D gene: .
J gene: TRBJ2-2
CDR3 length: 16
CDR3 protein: CASSPLFDSTTGELFF

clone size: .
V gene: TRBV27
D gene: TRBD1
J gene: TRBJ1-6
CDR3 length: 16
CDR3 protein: CASSLYGTGINSPLHF

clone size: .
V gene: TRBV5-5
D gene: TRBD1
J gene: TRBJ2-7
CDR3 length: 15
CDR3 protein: CASSPGKGAQYEQYF

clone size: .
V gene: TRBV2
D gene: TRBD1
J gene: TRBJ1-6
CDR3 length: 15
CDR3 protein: CASSQQGAQNSPLHF

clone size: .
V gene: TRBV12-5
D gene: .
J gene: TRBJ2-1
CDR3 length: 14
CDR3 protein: CASGLWSPNNEQFF

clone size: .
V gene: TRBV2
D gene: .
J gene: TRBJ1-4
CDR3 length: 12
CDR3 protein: CASTVINEKLFF

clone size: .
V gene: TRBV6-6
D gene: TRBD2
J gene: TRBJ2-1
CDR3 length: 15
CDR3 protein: CASRLASGAYNEQFF

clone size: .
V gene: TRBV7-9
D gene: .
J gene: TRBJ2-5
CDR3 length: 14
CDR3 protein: CASSLGLAQETQYF

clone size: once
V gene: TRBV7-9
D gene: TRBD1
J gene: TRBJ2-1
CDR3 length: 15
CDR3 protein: CASSLKGAPYNEQFF

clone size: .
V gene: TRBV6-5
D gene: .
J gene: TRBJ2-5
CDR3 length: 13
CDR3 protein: CASRHPGAETQYF

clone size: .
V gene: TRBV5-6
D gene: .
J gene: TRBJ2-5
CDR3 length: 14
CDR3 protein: CASSPTGEEETQYF

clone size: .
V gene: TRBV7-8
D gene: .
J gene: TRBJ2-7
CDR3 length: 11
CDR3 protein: CASSISYEQYF

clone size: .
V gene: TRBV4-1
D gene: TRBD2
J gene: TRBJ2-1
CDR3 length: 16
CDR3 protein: CASSQVPSGAYNEQFF

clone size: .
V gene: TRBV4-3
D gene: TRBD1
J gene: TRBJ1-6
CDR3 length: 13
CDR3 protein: CASSPRTGGSLHF

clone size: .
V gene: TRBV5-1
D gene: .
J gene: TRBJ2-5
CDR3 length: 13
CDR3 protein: CASSLGAQETQYF

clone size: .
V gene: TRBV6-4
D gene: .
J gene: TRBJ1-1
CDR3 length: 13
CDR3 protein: CASSESVPGEAFF

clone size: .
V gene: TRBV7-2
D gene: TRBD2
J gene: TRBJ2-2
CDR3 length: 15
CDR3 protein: CASSSGGPNTGELFF

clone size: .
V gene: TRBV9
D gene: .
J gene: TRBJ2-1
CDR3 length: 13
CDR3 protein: CASSRMGANEQFF

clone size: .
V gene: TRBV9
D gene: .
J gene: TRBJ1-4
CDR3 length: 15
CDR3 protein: CASSVGVGTNEKLFF

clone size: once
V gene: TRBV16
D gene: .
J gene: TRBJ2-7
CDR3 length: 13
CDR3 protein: CASSQSPNYEQYF

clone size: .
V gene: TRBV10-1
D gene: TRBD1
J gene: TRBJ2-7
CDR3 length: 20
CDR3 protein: CASSESSGTGLAGSSYEQYF

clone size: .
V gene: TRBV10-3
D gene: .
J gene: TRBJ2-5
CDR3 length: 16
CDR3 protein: CAIRPWTGSVLETQYF

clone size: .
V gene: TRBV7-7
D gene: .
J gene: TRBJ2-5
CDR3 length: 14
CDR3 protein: CASSSTGAGETQYF

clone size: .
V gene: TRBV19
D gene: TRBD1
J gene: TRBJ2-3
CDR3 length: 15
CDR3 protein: CASSPRDRVTDTQYF

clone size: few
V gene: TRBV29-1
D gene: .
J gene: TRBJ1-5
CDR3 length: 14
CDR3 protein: CSAGDGYSNQPQHF

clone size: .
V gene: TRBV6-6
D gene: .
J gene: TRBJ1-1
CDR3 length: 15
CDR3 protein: CASSRTLRVDTEAFF

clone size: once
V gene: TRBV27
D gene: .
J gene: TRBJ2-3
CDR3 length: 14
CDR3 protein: CASSLRQHTDTQYF

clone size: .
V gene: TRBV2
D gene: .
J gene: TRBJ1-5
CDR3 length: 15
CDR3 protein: CASSEGGSSHQPQHF

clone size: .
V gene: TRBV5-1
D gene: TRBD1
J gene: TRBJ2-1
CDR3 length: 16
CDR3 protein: CASSIQPGQGMHEQFF

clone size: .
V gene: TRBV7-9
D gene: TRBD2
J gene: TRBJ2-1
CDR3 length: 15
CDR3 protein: CASSWSGMSTNEQFF

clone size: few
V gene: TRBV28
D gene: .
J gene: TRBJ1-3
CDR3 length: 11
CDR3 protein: CASGSGNTIYF

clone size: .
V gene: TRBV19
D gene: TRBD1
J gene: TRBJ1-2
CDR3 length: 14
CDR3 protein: CASSITGVLYGYTF

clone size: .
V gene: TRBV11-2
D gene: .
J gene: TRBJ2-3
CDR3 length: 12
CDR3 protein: CASSLATDTQYF

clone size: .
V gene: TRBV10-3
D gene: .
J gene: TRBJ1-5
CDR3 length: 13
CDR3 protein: CAISEGGGQPQHF

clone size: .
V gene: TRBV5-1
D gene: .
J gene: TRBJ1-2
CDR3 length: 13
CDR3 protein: CASSLDGVYGYTF